The rows below give T cell receptor beta chains drawn from one sample of a study of shared clonotypes between healthy human individuals. Clones were read by immunoSEQ multiplex PCR, and TCRdb kept only the in-frame ones, dropping some. The table records 2 million to 2.5 million clones, around 95% of them present only once. Material for sequencing was naive CD4+ T cells sorted from blood. These TCRs come from a man aged 18 to 30 in good health. Both conserved end residues are part of each CDR3. A D gene is named only where the DNA matches it firmly. Some rows mark clone size as missing; the rest say once, few, many or name a class of expanded clone.

j_call d_call v_call clone_size cdr3_nt cdr3_aa
TRBJ2-2 . TRBV19 . TGTGCCAGTAGGCCGGCGGTGAACACCGGGGAGCTGTTTTTT CASRPAVNTGELFF
TRBJ2-7 . TRBV7-9 . TGTGCCAGCAGCCTTACTGGTTCTGGCGAGCAGTACTTC CASSLTGSGEQYF
TRBJ2-3 . TRBV2 . TGTGCCAGCAGCCCCAACAGGGTTTTAGCAGATACGCAGTATTTT CASSPNRVLADTQYF
TRBJ1-6 . TRBV10-3 . TGTGCCATCAGTGAGTACCCGGCCCCTTCACCCCTCCACTTT CAISEYPAPSPLHF
TRBJ1-2 . TRBV18 . TGTGCCAGCTCACCAACGGGAAACTATGGCTACACCTTC CASSPTGNYGYTF
TRBJ2-7 TRBD2 TRBV7-8 . TGTGCCAGCAGCTTGGCGGGGGGGACTTACGAGCAGTACTTC CASSLAGGTYEQYF
TRBJ2-3 TRBD2 TRBV18 . TGTGCCAGCTCACCACTGCGGGAGTCGGATACGCAGTATTTT CASSPLRESDTQYF
TRBJ1-6 TRBD1 TRBV6-1 . TGTGCCAGCAGGGCACCGGGACAGTATAATTCACCCCTCCACTTT CASRAPGQYNSPLHF
TRBJ2-1 TRBD2 TRBV5-1 once TGCGCCAGCAGCGTAGGAGAGGGAGGGTATGAGCAGTTCTTC CASSVGEGGYEQFF
TRBJ2-2 . TRBV29-1 . TGCAGCGTTCGGGGGAACACCGGGGAGCTGTTTTTT CSVRGNTGELFF
TRBJ2-7 . TRBV11-3 . TGTGCCAGCAGCTTTGGAGGGGTACAGGGCGAGCAGTACTTC CASSFGGVQGEQYF
TRBJ2-2 . TRBV5-1 . TGCGCCAGCAACCAGGGGCATACGAACACCGGGGAGCTGTTTTTT CASNQGHTNTGELFF
TRBJ2-5 . TRBV18 . TGTGCCAGCTCACCGCCGATGGGGCCAGAGACCCAGTACTTC CASSPPMGPETQYF
TRBJ1-6 . TRBV6-6 . TGTGCCAGCAATTCAGGGTTGCGTTCACCCCTCCACTTT CASNSGLRSPLHF
TRBJ2-5 TRBD1 TRBV5-1 . TGCGCCAGCAGCTTTATGACAGGGGGAGGAGTAGAGACCCAGTACTTC CASSFMTGGGVETQYF
TRBJ2-5 TRBD2 TRBV6-5 . TGTGCCAGCAGCCGGACTAGAGGGGAGACCCAGTACTTC CASSRTRGETQYF
TRBJ2-1 . TRBV6-5 once TGTGCCAGCAGGTCAGGGTTTGAGCAGTTCTTC CASRSGFEQFF
TRBJ2-3 TRBD1 TRBV5-4 . TGTGCCAGCACATCCGGGACAGCATCAGATACGCAGTATTTT CASTSGTASDTQYF
TRBJ1-6 . TRBV6-6 once TGTGCCAGCAGTTCCGGACAGTTTCTTAATTCACCCCTCCACTTT CASSSGQFLNSPLHF
TRBJ2-1 TRBD1 TRBV11-3 . TGTGCCAGCAGCTTAGAAGGGGGACAGGGCTTGAAGGGTGAGCAGTTCTTC CASSLEGGQGLKGEQFF
TRBJ1-5 . TRBV6-1 . TGTGCCAGCAGTGACGGGGAGCCCCAGCATTTT CASSDGEPQHF
TRBJ2-1 TRBD2 TRBV6-1 once TGTGCCAGTTCTAGCGGGGACGCCTACAATGAGCAGTTCTTC CASSSGDAYNEQFF
TRBJ2-3 TRBD2 TRBV5-1 . TGCGCCAGCAGCACCGGGACTAGTGCGCAGTATTTT CASSTGTSAQYF
TRBJ2-2 . TRBV11-3 . TGTGCCAGCAGCCTAAGGGGGAAGCCGAACACCGGGGAGCTGTTTTTT CASSLRGKPNTGELFF
TRBJ1-2 TRBD1 TRBV6-5 . TGTGCCAGCAGATTAGACAGGGGGAACTATGGCTACACCTTC CASRLDRGNYGYTF
TRBJ2-4 TRBD2 TRBV10-3 . TGTGCCACCTGCCCCTCTAGCGGGGGCAAAAACATTCAGTACTTC CATCPSSGGKNIQYF
TRBJ2-1 TRBD2 TRBV13 once TGTGCCAGCAGCTGGCTAGCGGGGGGTTCCTCCTACAATGAGCAGTTCTTC CASSWLAGGSSYNEQFF
TRBJ2-3 . TRBV5-6 . TGTGCCAGCAGCTTGAGAGGATATACAGATACGCAGTATTTT CASSLRGYTDTQYF
TRBJ2-1 . TRBV6-5 . TGTGCCAGCAAACGGCGAGGGGGTCCCTACAATGAGCAGTTCTTC CASKRRGGPYNEQFF
TRBJ2-1 TRBD2 TRBV28 . TGTGCCAGCAAAATGGCCGGACTAGCCGGGACCAATGAGCAGTTCTTC CASKMAGLAGTNEQFF
TRBJ2-2 TRBD2 TRBV7-3 . TGTGCCAGCAGCACGGGACTAGCGAACACCGGGGAGCTGTTTTTT CASSTGLANTGELFF
TRBJ2-2 TRBD1 TRBV10-3 . TGTGCCATCAACAGGGGATTCGACACCGGGGAGCTGTTTTTT CAINRGFDTGELFF
TRBJ1-5 TRBD1 TRBV7-2 . TGTGCCAGCAGCCAGACAGGGATTCTCAATCAGCCCCAGCATTTT CASSQTGILNQPQHF
TRBJ2-5 . TRBV10-3 . TGTGCCATCAGTGAGGGGGGTGGGGAGACCCAGTACTTC CAISEGGGETQYF
TRBJ1-2 . TRBV2 few TGTGCCAGCAGTAGGTCAGGGAGGGGAAATGGCTACACCTTC CASSRSGRGNGYTF
TRBJ2-7 TRBD1 TRBV2 . TGTGCCAGCAGGAGACAGGGAAGCTCCTACGAGCAGTACTTC CASRRQGSSYEQYF
TRBJ2-5 . TRBV5-1 . TGCGCCAGCAGCCCGACCTCGAGGGAGACCCAGTACTTC CASSPTSRETQYF